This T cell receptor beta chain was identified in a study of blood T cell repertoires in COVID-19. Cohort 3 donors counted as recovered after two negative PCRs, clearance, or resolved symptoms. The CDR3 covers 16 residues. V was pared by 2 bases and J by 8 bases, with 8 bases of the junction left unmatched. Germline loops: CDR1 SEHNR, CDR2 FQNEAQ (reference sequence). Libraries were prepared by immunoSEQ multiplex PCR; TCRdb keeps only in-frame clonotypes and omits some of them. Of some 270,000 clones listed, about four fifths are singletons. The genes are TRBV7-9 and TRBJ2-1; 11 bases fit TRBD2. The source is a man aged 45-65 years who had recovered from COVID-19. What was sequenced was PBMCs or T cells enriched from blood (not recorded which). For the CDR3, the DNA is TGTGCCAGCAGCTTATATAGCGGGAGGGTTGCGGATGAGCAGTTCTTC. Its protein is CASSLYSGRVADEQFF.